This T cell receptor (beta chain) was captured by sequencing in a study of cytotoxic CD8 clonotypes in ibrutinib-treated CLL. About the research overall: The response samples were taken once patients had been treated for a median of roughly 12 months, range 6 to 36.

Assay used: immunoSEQ multiplex PCR; TCRdb lists only in-frame clones, some missing. The sample records some 310,000 clones, about 80% being singletons. Frozen PBMC stocks contributed around 2 micrograms of genomic DNA to the TCR beta libraries. The CDR3 length is 14 residues. Germline CDR1 MNHNY, CDR2 SVGAGI (reference sequence). V was shortened by 6 bases and J by 2 bases, with 14 bases between the two germline ends. This sequence originates from a human donor with chronic lymphocytic leukemia. Source: PBMCs, taken before ibrutinib treatment. The chain links TRBV6-6 to TRBJ2-7; D is perhaps TRBD1 (5 bases). In nucleotides, the CDR3 is TGTGCCAGCAGCGCCCCAGGGTGGACCTACGAGCAGTACTTC. Translating it yields CASSAPGWTYEQYF.